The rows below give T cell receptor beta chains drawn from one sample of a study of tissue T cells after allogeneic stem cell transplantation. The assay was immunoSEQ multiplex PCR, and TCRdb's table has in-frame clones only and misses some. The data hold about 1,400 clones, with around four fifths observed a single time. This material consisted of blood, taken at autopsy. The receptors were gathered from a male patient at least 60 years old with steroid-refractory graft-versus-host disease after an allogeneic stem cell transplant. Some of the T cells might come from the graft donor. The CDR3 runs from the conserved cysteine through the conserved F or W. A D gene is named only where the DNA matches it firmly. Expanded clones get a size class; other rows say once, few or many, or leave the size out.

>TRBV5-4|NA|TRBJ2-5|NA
CASSLGAVQETQYF
TGTGCCAGCAGCTTGGGGGCGGTACAAGAGACCCAGTACTTC
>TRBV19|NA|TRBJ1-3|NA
CASTPSTGNTIYF
TGTGCCAGTACCCCATCAACCGGGAACACCATATATTTT
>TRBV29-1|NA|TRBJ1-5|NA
CSVRGVNQPQHF
TGCAGCGTCCGAGGGGTTAATCAGCCCCAGCATTTT
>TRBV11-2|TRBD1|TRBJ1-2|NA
CASSPGEGGKYGYTF
TGTGCCAGCAGCCCCGGGGAAGGGGGCAAGTATGGCTACACCTTC
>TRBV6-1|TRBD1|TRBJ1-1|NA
CASSDLGTANTEAFF
TGTGCCAGCAGTGATTTGGGGACAGCGAACACTGAAGCTTTCTTT
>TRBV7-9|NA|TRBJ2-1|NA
CASSFLWDPHNEQFF
TGTGCCAGCAGCTTCCTCTGGGACCCACACAATGAGCAGTTCTTC
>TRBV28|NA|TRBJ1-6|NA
CASSSSIRVSDNSPLHF
TGTGCCAGCAGTTCGTCAATACGGGTATCGGATAATTCACCCCTCCACTTT
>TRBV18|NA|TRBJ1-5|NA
CASSPPGPYQPQHF
TGTGCCAGCTCACCTCCGGGCCCCTATCAGCCCCAGCATTTT
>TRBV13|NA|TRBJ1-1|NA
CAKTREVNTEAFF
TGTGCCAAAACGAGGGAGGTGAACACTGAAGCTTTCTTT
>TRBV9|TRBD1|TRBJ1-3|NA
CASSVGTGIRNTIYF
TGTGCCAGCAGCGTAGGGACAGGAATACGAAACACCATATATTTT
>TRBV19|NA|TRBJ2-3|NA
CASSTMTATDTQYF
TGTGCCAGTAGTACAATGACAGCCACAGATACGCAGTATTTT
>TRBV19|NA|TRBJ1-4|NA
CASSIGKNEKLFF
TGTGCCAGTAGTATTGGAAAAAATGAAAAACTGTTTTTT
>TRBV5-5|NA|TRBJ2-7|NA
CASSLRGSAGAYEQYF
TGTGCCAGCAGCTTGAGGGGTTCGGCCGGGGCCTACGAGCAGTACTTC
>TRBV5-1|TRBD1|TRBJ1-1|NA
CASSEGQAVNTEAFF
TGCGCCAGCAGCGAGGGACAGGCCGTGAACACTGAAGCTTTCTTT
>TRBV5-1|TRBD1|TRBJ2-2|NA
CASSLAAGTGTGELFF
TGCGCCAGCAGCTTGGCGGCCGGGACAGGGACCGGGGAGCTGTTTTTT
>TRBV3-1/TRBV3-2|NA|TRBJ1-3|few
CASRGPPQETGLGNTIYF
TGTGCCAGCAGAGGCCCCCCACAGGAAACGGGACTTGGAAACACCATATATTTT
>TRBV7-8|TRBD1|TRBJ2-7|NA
CASSLDGTGGFYEQYF
TGTGCCAGCAGCTTAGATGGGACAGGGGGGTTCTACGAGCAGTACTTC
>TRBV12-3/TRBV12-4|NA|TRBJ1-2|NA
CASRGFQNGYTF
TGTGCCAGCAGGGGGTTCCAGAATGGCTACACCTTC
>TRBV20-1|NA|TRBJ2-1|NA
CSARRHEQFF
TGCAGTGCGAGAAGACATGAGCAGTTCTTC
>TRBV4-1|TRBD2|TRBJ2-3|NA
CASSLGGLAGGTDTQYF
TGCGCCAGCAGCCTAGGGGGACTAGCGGGGGGCACAGATACGCAGTATTTT
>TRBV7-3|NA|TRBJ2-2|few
CASSGVNGELFF
TGTGCCAGCAGTGGGGTCAATGGGGAGCTGTTTTTT
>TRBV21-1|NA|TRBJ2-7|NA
CASAGRGEQYF
TGTGCCAGCGCCGGTCGGGGCGAGCAGTACTTC
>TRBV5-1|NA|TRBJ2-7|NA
CASRETGGRRTYEQYF
TGCGCCAGCAGAGAAACCGGGGGGCGAAGGACGTACGAGCAGTACTTC
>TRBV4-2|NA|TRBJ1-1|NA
CASSPGTRVSEAFF
TGTGCCAGCAGCCCGGGGACCCGGGTCTCTGAAGCTTTCTTT
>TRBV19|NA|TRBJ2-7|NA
CASSISVWGYEQYF
TGTGCCAGTAGTATTAGTGTTTGGGGGTACGAGCAGTACTTC
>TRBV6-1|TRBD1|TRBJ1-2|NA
CASSEAIDRGGGYTF
TGTGCCAGCAGTGAAGCGATTGACAGGGGCGGCGGCTACACCTTC
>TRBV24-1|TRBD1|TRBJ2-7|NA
CATSDPSDRESAYEQYF
TGTGCCACCAGTGACCCTTCCGACAGGGAAAGCGCCTACGAGCAGTACTTC
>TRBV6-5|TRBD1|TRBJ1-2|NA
CASRSDRDVYTF
TGTGCCAGCAGATCCGACAGGGATGTCTACACCTTC
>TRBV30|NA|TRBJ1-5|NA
CAWSETGRDTYQPQHF
TGTGCCTGGAGTGAAACGGGCCGGGACACTTATCAGCCCCAGCATTTT
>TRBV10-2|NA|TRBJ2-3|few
CASPPPAGQHTDTQYF
TGCGCCAGCCCACCCCCAGCGGGCCAGCACACAGATACGCAGTATTTT
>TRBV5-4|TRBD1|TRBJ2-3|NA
CASSPGQGRTDTQYF
TGTGCCAGCAGCCCGGGACAGGGGCGCACAGATACGCAGTATTTT
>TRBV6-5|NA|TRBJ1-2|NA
CASSPWGGYTF
TGTGCCAGCAGCCCATGGGGTGGCTACACCTTC
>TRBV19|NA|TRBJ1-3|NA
CASSMGQYSGNTIYF
TGTGCCAGTAGTATGGGGCAGTACTCTGGAAACACCATATATTTT
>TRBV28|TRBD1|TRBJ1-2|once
CATNDRRNRGEYGYTF
TGTGCCACCAACGATCGAAGAAACAGGGGAGAGTATGGCTACACCTTC
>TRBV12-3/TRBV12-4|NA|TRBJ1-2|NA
CASSNTGLGGYTF
TGTGCCAGCAGTAACACAGGGTTGGGAGGCTACACCTTC
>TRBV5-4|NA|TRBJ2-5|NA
CASSLAGLQETQYF
TGTGCCAGCAGCTTGGCAGGGCTCCAAGAGACCCAGTACTTC
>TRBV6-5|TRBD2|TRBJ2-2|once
CASRGLAGDTGELFF
TGTGCCAGCAGGGGACTAGCGGGGGACACCGGGGAGCTGTTTTTT
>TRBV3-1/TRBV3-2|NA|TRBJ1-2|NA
CASSHRLGDGYTF
TGTGCCAGCAGCCACAGGTTAGGGGATGGCTACACCTTC